The next 31 T cell receptor beta chains were all read from a single sample in a study of blood T cell repertoires in COVID-19. Here immunoSEQ multiplex PCR was the method, and the copy in TCRdb shows in-frame clones only, minus some. The sample has about 95,000 clones, around 85% seen once. Sequenced sample: peripheral blood. Receptor source: a man older than 75 with active or convalescent COVID-19.

The rearrangement links TRBV7-2 to TRBJ2-1, with D possibly TRBD2 on 7 matching bases. The V end was cut by 5 bases, the J end by 8 bases, with 19 bases between. Germline CDR1 is SGHTA and CDR2 is FQGNSA. The CDR3 runs to 15 residues. The CDR3 DNA is TGTGCCAGCAGCCTGATAATGGGGGGGCGCTATGAGCAGTTCTTC. Protein: CASSLIMGGRYEQFF.

The rearrangement uses TRBV28 and TRBJ1-5; perhaps TRBD1 as D (5 bases). V gave up 5 bases and J gave up 0 bases, with 8 bases separating them. Germline V gives CDR1 MDHEN, CDR2 SYDVKM. This CDR3 region has 14 residues. The CDR3 is CASSGANSNQPQHF. The CDR3 DNA reads TGTGCCAGCAGTGGGGCGAATAGCAATCAGCCCCAGCATTTT.

The chain is built from TRBV10-1 and TRBJ1-2; D gene uncertain. Looked up from germline, CDR1 is WNHNN and CDR2 is SYGVQD (reference sequence). V was cut by 0 bases and J by 3 bases, with 11 bases left in between. The CDR3 spans 15 residues. For the CDR3, the DNA is TGCGCCAGCAGTGAGTCGGGGAGGACCGACTATGGCTACACCTTC. This codes for CASSESGRTDYGYTF.

The V call is TRBV2, the J call TRBJ1-3; D unresolved. This CDR3 has 16 residues. From germline, CDR1 is SNHLY and CDR2 FYNNEI. The ends were cut back, 1 base at V and 0 bases at J, with 10 bases in the middle. CDR3 protein: CASSEVLIISGNTIYF. The DNA for the CDR3 is TGTGCCAGCAGTGAAGTCCTTATTATCTCTGGAAACACCATATATTTT.

This clone has only a few counts. The chain has TRBV10-2 and TRBJ1-1, with 9 bases fitting TRBD1. Germline V gene sequence: CDR1 WSHSY, CDR2 SAAADI. The trim removed 6 bases at V and 1 base at J, leaving 3 bases unmatched. This CDR3 has 14 residues. CDR3 coding DNA: TGCGCCAGCAGGGACAGGGGTTCGAACACTGAAGCTTTCTTT. Amino acid sequence: CASRDRGSNTEAFF.

The chain uses TRBV3-1 (or the pseudogene TRBV3-2) and TRBJ2-5; D may be TRBD1 (6 bases). This CDR3 is 12 amino acids long. Germline V gives CDR1 LGHDT, CDR2 YNNKEL (reference sequence). CDR3 protein: CAWGQNQETQYF. In DNA, the CDR3 is TGTGCATGGGGACAAAACCAAGAGACCCAGTACTTC.

The chain employs TRBV7-2 and TRBJ2-7, with 7 bases identical to TRBD2. Germline V CDR1 and CDR2: SGHTA, FQGNSA. The CDR3 has 15 residues. Trimming at V came to 5 bases and at J to 4 bases, leaving 11 bases not matched to a gene. Here the CDR3 reads CASSAGLRGGYEQYF. CDR3 DNA: TGTGCCAGCAGCGCGGGACTCCGCGGGGGTTACGAGCAGTACTTC.

In its sample, this clone ranks as medium-sized (0.01 to 0.1%). The V and J genes are TRBV7-6 and TRBJ2-7; maybe TRBD1 (6 bases). CDR1 and CDR2 from the germline V gene are SGHVS and FNYEAQ. Trimming cost V 1 base and J 3 bases, with 13 bases left between them. This CDR3 spans 15 amino acids. In DNA, the CDR3 is TGTGCCAGCAGCTTAGAAGTAGGGGGATTCTACGAGCAGTACTTC. Translated: CASSLEVGGFYEQYF.

With regard to this clone: Other DNA sequences in the sample encode the same CDR3. The chain is built from TRBV14 and TRBJ1-1; 7 positions agree with TRBD1. CDR3 length equals 13 residues. Germline trimming cut 5 bases from V and 5 bases from J; bases unmatched to any gene: 5. CDR1 and CDR2 from the germline V gene are SGHDN and FVKESK. The CDR3 DNA reads as TGTGCCAGCAGCTGGACAGGAGGGACTGAAGCTTTCTTT. Translating it yields CASSWTGGTEAFF.

J is TRBJ2-5 and V is TRBV7-2; the match to TRBD2 covers 12 bases. The CDR3 sequence is 16 residues long. The trim removed 5 bases at V and 5 bases at J, leaving 9 bases unmatched. Per germline, CDR1 SGHTA and CDR2 FQGNSA. CDR3 nucleotide sequence: TGTGCCAGCAGCATATTGGGACTAGCGGGCGGGGAGACCCAGTACTTC. Translating it yields CASSILGLAGGETQYF.

The rearrangement joins TRBV11-1 to TRBJ1-2; 9 nucleotides agree with TRBD1. The CDR3 is 14 residues long. From germline, CDR1 is SGHAT and CDR2 FQDESV (reference sequence). J was trimmed by 4 bases and V by 5 bases; bases with no gene match: 5. The CDR3 sequence is CASSLQGAGYGYTF. CDR3 in DNA: TGTGCCAGCAGCCTACAGGGGGCTGGCTATGGCTACACCTTC.

The rearrangement joins TRBV18 to TRBJ2-1; the match to TRBD2 covers 10 bases. CDR1 and CDR2 (germline): KGHSH, LQKENI. V lost 3 bases, J lost 1 base, and 3 bases stayed unmatched. The CDR3 loop spans 16 amino acids. The CDR3 nucleotides are TGTGCCAGCTCACCTGGAGCGGGGGGGTCCTACAATGAGCAGTTCTTC. Translation: CASSPGAGGSYNEQFF.

V usage is TRBV10-2 and J usage is TRBJ2-3; D call uncertain. In germline, CDR1 is WSHSY, CDR2 SAAADI. The CDR3 is made up of 14 amino acids. V was clipped by 5 bases and J by 2 bases, with 11 bases between them. The CDR3, as DNA: TGCGCCAGCAGTCCTTCCTCCTACACAGATACGCAGTATTTT. This codes for CASSPSSYTDTQYF.

The rearrangement uses TRBV19 and TRBJ1-1, with D possibly TRBD1 on 5 matching bases. Germline assignment: CDR1 LNHDA and CDR2 SQIVND (reference sequence). The V gene lost 5 bases and the J gene lost 0 bases, with 10 bases spanning the gap. The CDR3 has 14 amino acids. The CDR3 sequence is CASSPDSVNTEAFF. CDR3 DNA sequence: TGTGCCAGTAGTCCCGACAGCGTGAACACTGAAGCTTTCTTT.

The V and J genes are TRBV27 and TRBJ1-3; possible D gene TRBD1, 6 bases. The germline gives CDR1 MNHEY, CDR2 SMNVEV (reference sequence). Trimming removed 3 bases from V and 2 bases from J, with 11 bases in between. The CDR3 has 15 amino acids. The CDR3 DNA reads TGTGCCAGCAGTTTGACAGGCCTAACTGGAAACACCATATATTTT. This gives the protein CASSLTGLTGNTIYF.

J is TRBJ2-3 and V is TRBV11-3; TRBD1 is a possible D gene (6 bases). The CDR3 is 18 residues long. Germline lookup yields CDR1 SGHNT and CDR2 YENEEA. Trimming took off 5 bases at V and 5 bases at J, with 26 bases between the two ends. CDR3 loop: CASSPGFTGNEDRDTQYF. DNA for the CDR3: TGTGCCAGCAGCCCTGGATTTACAGGGAACGAGGACCGAGATACGCAGTATTTT.

This clone was picked up a small number of times. This rearrangement joins TRBV12-2 to TRBJ1-6; the DNA was not used to check the table's D call, TRBD1. TRBV12-2 is a pseudogene segment. This CDR3 is built from 18 residues. This CDR3 is CASRLSKTGLWFDSPLHF. The CDR3 DNA reads as TGTGCAAGTCGCTTATCTAAGACAGGATTATGGTTCGATTCACCCCTCCACTTT.

The chain recombines TRBV18 with TRBJ1-3; possible D gene TRBD1, 5 bases. Trimming stripped 2 bases from V and 2 bases from J, with 13 bases between. The CDR3 runs 16 residues. Looked up from germline, CDR1 is KGHSH and CDR2 is LQKENI. As DNA, the CDR3 is TGTGCCAGCTCACCATCCCAGGGAGGAGCTGGAAACACCATATATTTT. This encodes CASSPSQGGAGNTIYF.

V gene TRBV13 combines with J gene TRBJ2-3; a weak D match, TRBD2 (7 bases). Germline lookup yields CDR1 PRHDT and CDR2 FYEKMQ (reference sequence). V was cut by 7 bases and J by 2 bases, with 16 bases left in between. The CDR3 is made up of 15 amino acids. The CDR3 DNA reads as TGTGCCAGCACCTTGGGGGGGGCTTCCACAGATACGCAGTATTTT. It translates to CASTLGGASTDTQYF.

V gene TRBV10-3 combines with J gene TRBJ1-1, with TRBD1 matching over 8 bases. CDR1 is ENHRY and CDR2 is SYGVKD in the germline V gene. The CDR3 contains 15 residues. The junction had 9 bases not matched to a gene; V was cut back by 4 bases and J by 5 bases. The CDR3 region is CAISGSQGAGTEAFF. The CDR3 coding sequence is TGTGCCATCAGTGGTTCTCAGGGGGCGGGTACTGAAGCTTTCTTT.

This clone was recorded only once. The chain carries TRBV5-6 and TRBJ1-2, with D perhaps TRBD1 (6 bases). The V and J ends lost 5 bases and 1 base respectively, with 15 bases between them. Germline V gene lookup returns CDR1 SGHDT and CDR2 YYEEEE. This CDR3 contains 15 residues. CDR3 sequence reads: CASSYGGQINYGYTF. For the CDR3, the DNA is TGTGCCAGCAGTTATGGGGGCCAGATTAACTATGGCTACACCTTC.

The V gene is TRBV4-1, the J gene TRBJ1-5, with D hard to call. Trimming took off 0 bases at V and 2 bases at J, with 11 bases between the two ends. This CDR3 is 16 amino acids long. Germline-derived CDR1 and CDR2 are MGHRA and YSYEKL. This chain's CDR3 is CASSQDLGGGNQPQHF. CDR3 DNA: TGCGCCAGCAGCCAAGACCTCGGAGGTGGCAATCAGCCCCAGCATTTT.

This rearrangement joins TRBV7-9 to TRBJ1-2, with D possibly TRBD1 on 5 matching bases. The V end lost 2 bases, the J end lost 1 base, and 14 bases lay between the germline ends. Germline V CDR1 and CDR2: SEHNR, FQNEAQ (reference sequence). The CDR3 loop spans 16 amino acids. CDR3 amino acids: CASSLPEAGLNYGYTF. The DNA for the CDR3 is TGTGCCAGCAGCTTACCTGAGGCAGGGCTTAACTATGGCTACACCTTC.

This clone was counted a few times. This chain links TRBV7-3 with TRBJ2-1, with 8 nucleotides matching TRBD1. Unmatched junction bases numbered 12, after V lost 5 bases and J lost 6 bases. Germline loops: CDR1 SGHTA, CDR2 FQGTGA. The CDR3 contains 16 residues. In DNA, the CDR3 is TGTGCCAGCAGCGCAAGAGGAACAGGGGGTCGCAATGAGCAGTTCTTC. Encoded protein: CASSARGTGGRNEQFF.

The chain joins TRBV5-3 to TRBJ1-1, with unresolved D. TRBV5-3 carries the ORF label, with uncertain function. V was trimmed by 4 bases and J by 4 bases, leaving 14 bases between them. The CDR3 extends over 14 amino acids. CDR3 nucleotides: TGTGCCAGAAGCCCCATCCGAGTGATCACTGAAGCTTTCTTT. This codes for CARSPIRVITEAFF.

Worth noting for this clone: The sample carries other DNA sequences with the same CDR3. This rearrangement joins TRBV5-1 to TRBJ1-2; 11 bases map to TRBD1. J gave up 8 bases and V 4 bases, and 4 bases lay outside the gene matches. The germline CDR1 and CDR2 sequences are SGHRS and YFSETQ. This CDR3 has 13 amino acids. The CDR3 loop is CASSPGTGGGYTF. The CDR3 DNA sequence: TGCGCCAGCAGCCCGGGGACAGGGGGAGGCTACACCTTC. The variable domain in full, completed from reference TRBV5-1 and TRBJ1-2, reads KAGVTQTPRYLIKTRGQQVTLSCSPISGHRSVSWYQQTPGQGLQFLFEYFSETQRNKGNFPGRFSGRQFSNSRSEMNVSTLELGDSALYLCASSPGTGGGYTFGSGTRLTVV.

This sequence joins TRBV2 and TRBJ1-3; D is undetermined. This CDR3 has 13 amino acids. V dropped 6 bases and J dropped 4 bases, with 10 bases sitting between them. Looked up from germline, CDR1 is SNHLY and CDR2 is FYNNEI. The CDR3 coding sequence is TGTGCCAGCAGACCGGGATACGGAAACACCATATATTTT. Its protein is CASRPGYGNTIYF.

This chain uses TRBV6-6 with TRBJ2-3, with 14 bases that match TRBD2. This CDR3 is built from 16 residues. V trimming: 4 bases; J trimming: 5 bases; junction bases outside the gene matches: 5. CDR1 and CDR2 from the germline V gene are MNHNY and SVGAGI (reference sequence). CDR3 loop: CASSSWTSGGRDTQYF. In nucleotides, the CDR3 is TGTGCCAGCAGTTCTTGGACTAGCGGGGGGCGAGATACGCAGTATTTT.

The chain has TRBV7-3 and TRBJ2-3, with D possibly matching TRBD1 (5 bases). Germline V gene sequence: CDR1 SGHTA, CDR2 FQGTGA. The CDR3 totals 13 residues. Trimming stripped 4 bases from V and 4 bases from J, with 9 bases between. CDR3: CASSSSRADTQYF. The CDR3 coding sequence is TGTGCCAGCAGCTCCAGCAGGGCAGATACGCAGTATTTT.

V gene TRBV15 combines with J gene TRBJ2-3; the D gene is possibly TRBD2 (6 bases). Germline V gene data show CDR1 as LNHNV and CDR2 as YYDKDF (reference sequence). There are 16 residues in the CDR3. The V and J ends lost 0 bases and 1 base respectively, with 11 bases between them. For the CDR3, the DNA is TGTGCCACCAGCAGAGATCGCCCGGGGGGCACAGATACGCAGTATTTT. It translates to CATSRDRPGGTDTQYF.

This chain uses TRBV19 with TRBJ1-6, with 7 bases aligning to TRBD1. This CDR3 is 13 amino acids long. CDR1 and CDR2 from the germline V gene are LNHDA and SQIVND (reference sequence). Trimming removed 11 bases from V and 10 bases from J; junction bases left unmatched: 11. The CDR3 DNA follows: TGTGCCTCGAGAGGACAGGAGGTCTCACCCCTCCACTTT. Its translation is CASRGQEVSPLHF.